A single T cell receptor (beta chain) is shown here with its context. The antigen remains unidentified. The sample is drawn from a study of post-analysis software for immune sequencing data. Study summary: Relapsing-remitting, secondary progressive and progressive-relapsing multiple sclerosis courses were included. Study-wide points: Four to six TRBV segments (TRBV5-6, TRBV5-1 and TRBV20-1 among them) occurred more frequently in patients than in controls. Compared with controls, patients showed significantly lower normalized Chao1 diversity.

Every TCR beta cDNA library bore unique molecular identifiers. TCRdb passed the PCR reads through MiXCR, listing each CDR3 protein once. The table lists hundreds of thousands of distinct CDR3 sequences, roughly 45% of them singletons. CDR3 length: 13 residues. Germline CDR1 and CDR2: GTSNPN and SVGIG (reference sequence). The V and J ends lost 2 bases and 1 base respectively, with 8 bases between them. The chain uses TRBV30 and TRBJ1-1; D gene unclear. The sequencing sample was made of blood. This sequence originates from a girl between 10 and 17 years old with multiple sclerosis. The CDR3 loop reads CAWSPRQNTEAFF. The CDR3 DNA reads TGTGCCTGGAGTCCTCGACAGAACACTGAAGCTTTCTTT.